The entry below gives a single T cell receptor (beta chain) sequence along with its context. What it recognizes is unknown. Germline loops: CDR1 SGDLS, CDR2 YYNGEE. CDR3 size: 15 residues. Losses at the gene ends were 0 bases for V and 1 base for J; bases not matched to a gene: 3. The data belong to a study of cytomegalovirus exposure and HLA in healthy donors. General observations from the study: Further analysis, carried out later, found HLA-associated TCR beta chains more clonally expanded than equally common other chains. Roughly uniform depth of sequencing across donors was assumed in presence/absence analyses.

Primers included in the PCR were 60 Vbeta and 13 Jbeta primers. Profiled with immunoSEQ multiplex PCR; TCRdb holds only in-frame clones, not every one. This sample has 150,000 or so clones, with nearly 80% found just once. Sequencing used PBMCs. The receptor's source is a man aged 25-45 years in good health and CMV-seropositive. The rearrangement uses TRBV9 and TRBJ2-5; 7 bases line up with TRBD1. CDR3 bases: TGTGCCAGCAGCGTAGGAGGGGGCACCCAAGAGACCCAGTACTTC. It translates to CASSVGGGTQETQYF.